Listed below are T cell receptor beta chains from one sample, sequenced in a study of CD8 T cell repertoires and HIV-1 epitope variants. Clones were read by immunoSEQ multiplex PCR, and TCRdb kept only the in-frame ones, dropping some. The sample consists of 5,500 or so clones, about two thirds of them appearing once. The antigens of these receptors remain unknown. Sequencing was carried out using cultured CD8+ T cells derived from PBMCs. The receptors shown here come from a male donor with HIV. Each CDR3 is given with its conserved first and last residue. Each record gives: J gene, D gene, clone size, V gene, CDR3 DNA, CDR3 protein. D genes are given only for firm matches. Expanded clones get a size class; other rows say once, few or many, or leave the size out.

TRBJ2-7 NA NA TRBV5-6 TGTGCCAGCAGCTTGGGACAGTACCTTCGTGAGCAGTACTTC CASSLGQYLREQYF
TRBJ1-1 NA NA TRBV27 TGTGCCAGCAGTTTATACAGGAACACTGAAGCTTTCTTT CASSLYRNTEAFF
TRBJ1-3 NA NA TRBV9 TGTGCCAGCAGCGTAGCGTCAGACTCAGGAAACACCATATATTTT CASSVASDSGNTIYF
TRBJ2-1 TRBD2 NA TRBV14 TGTGCCAGCAGCCAGACTAGCGGGAGCTCCTACAATGAGCAGTTCTTC CASSQTSGSSYNEQFF
TRBJ2-3 NA NA TRBV7-6 TGTGCCAGCAGCTTAGGGGGCATCACAGATACGCAGTATTTT CASSLGGITDTQYF
TRBJ1-2 TRBD1 NA TRBV7-2 TGTGCCAGCAGCTATCCTGGAGGGGGCCATGGCTACACCTTC CASSYPGGGHGYTF
TRBJ1-3 NA NA TRBV6-4 TGTGCCGCGGGAGATGGAAACACCATATATTTT CAAGDGNTIYF
TRBJ1-1 NA once TRBV4-1 TGCGCCAGCAGCCCTAGTCTGAACACTGAAGCTTTCTTT CASSPSLNTEAFF
TRBJ2-7 TRBD2 few TRBV13 TGTGCCAGCAGCTATACTAGCGCCTCCTACGAGCAGTACTTC CASSYTSASYEQYF
TRBJ1-1 NA NA TRBV4-2 TGTGCCAGCAGCCAAGATACGTCCTCCTTGAACACTGAAGCTTTCTTT CASSQDTSSLNTEAFF
TRBJ2-5 TRBD2 once TRBV2 TGTGCCAGCAGTCCCGTCGGGAGGCTGGAGACCCAGTACTTC CASSPVGRLETQYF
TRBJ2-7 TRBD1 NA TRBV6-5 TGTGCCAGCAGCCTGACAGGGTCATTTACCTACGAGCAGTACTTC CASSLTGSFTYEQYF
TRBJ1-1 NA NA TRBV5-4 TGTGCCAGCAGCCAAGACCCGACCGATCAAAACCTGAACACTGAAGCTTTCTTT CASSQDPTDQNLNTEAFF
TRBJ1-3 NA NA TRBV28 TGTGCCAGCTCCAGGACAGAGGGAAACACCATATATTTT CASSRTEGNTIYF
TRBJ1-2 NA NA TRBV7-8 TGTGCCAGCAGCCCTAGGACCGGGGGGGGGTATGGCTACACCTTC CASSPRTGGGYGYTF
TRBJ2-7 NA NA TRBV4-3 TGCGCCAGCAGCCACTTCCCGGGCCCCTACGAGCAGTACTTC CASSHFPGPYEQYF
TRBJ2-1 NA NA TRBV27 TGTGCCAGCAGTTTAGATTCCCTTACCAGCTCCTACAATGAGCAGTTCTTC CASSLDSLTSSYNEQFF
TRBJ2-7 TRBD2 few TRBV9 TGTGCCAGCAGCCCTTCTAGCGGCCGAGGAGCCTACGAGCAGTACTTC CASSPSSGRGAYEQYF
TRBJ1-1 NA NA TRBV19 TGTGCCAGTAGTATCGGACAGAACACTGAAGCTTTCTTT CASSIGQNTEAFF
TRBJ2-7 NA few TRBV27 TGTGCCAGCAGCGCGGGGTTGGGCAGCAGCTCCTACGAGCAGTACTTC CASSAGLGSSSYEQYF
TRBJ2-3 TRBD2 few TRBV5-8 TGTGCCAGCAGCCCCACTAGCGGGAAAGATACAGATACGCAGTATTTT CASSPTSGKDTDTQYF
TRBJ2-7 NA NA TRBV7-9 TGTGCCAGCAGCTTAGCCGACAGTTTCTACGAGCAGTACTTC CASSLADSFYEQYF
TRBJ1-3 NA NA TRBV7-8 TGTGCCAGCAGTCCCATGGGAAACACCATATATTTT CASSPMGNTIYF
TRBJ1-4 TRBD1 NA TRBV16 TGTGCCAGCAGCCTCCAAAGAGCCGGGACAGGGTTAATGCAACTGTTTTTT CASSLQRAGTGLMQLFF
TRBJ2-7 TRBD2 few TRBV5-1 TGCGCCAGCAGCCTTACTAGCGGGAGAGTCGGTCTCGAGCAGTACTTC CASSLTSGRVGLEQYF
TRBJ1-1 TRBD1 once TRBV10-3 TGTGCCATCAGTGAGGGGGACAGTGGCGCTTTCTTT CAISEGDSGAFF
TRBJ1-2 NA few TRBV6-4 TGTGCCAGGTCCCGCGAGGGCCCCAATGGCTACACCTTC CARSREGPNGYTF
TRBJ2-7 NA NA TRBV13 TGTGCCAGCAGCCTGAACCTAGAGCAGTACTTC CASSLNLEQYF
TRBJ2-7 NA NA TRBV28 TGTGCCAGCAGTGGACTCGTAACCTACGAGCAGTACTTC CASSGLVTYEQYF
TRBJ2-5 NA NA TRBV27 TGTGCCAGCAGCGCCGCGGCCCAGTACTTC CASSAAAQYF
TRBJ2-1 NA NA TRBV11-2 TGTGCCAGCGCTTCCCGTGGGTGGGAGAACGTGGATGAGCAGTTCTTC CASASRGWENVDEQFF
TRBJ2-2 TRBD1 NA TRBV30 TGTGCCTGGAGTGTAGGGGGCAGGGGGGAGCTGTTTTTT CAWSVGGRGELFF
TRBJ1-6 NA NA TRBV9 TGTGCCAGCAGCGCGGGGCCAAGAAAGGGTTCACCCCTCCACTTT CASSAGPRKGSPLHF
TRBJ1-1 NA NA TRBV27 TGTGCCAGCAGTTTGGTACAGAACACTGAAGCTTTCTTT CASSLVQNTEAFF
TRBJ2-3 NA NA TRBV5-3 TGTGCCAGAAGCTTAGGGCGGGTGATTTTGGATACGCAGTATTTT CARSLGRVILDTQYF
TRBJ2-7 TRBD1 NA TRBV5-6 TGTGCCAGCAGCGGGGGACAGGCCCCCTACGAGCAGTACTTC CASSGGQAPYEQYF
TRBJ2-1 NA few TRBV11-2 TGTGCCAGCAGCCCCAGGGGAGGGGGTCCCTACAATGAGCAGTTCTTC CASSPRGGGPYNEQFF
TRBJ2-1 TRBD2 NA TRBV19 TGTGCCAGTAGTATTACGGGAGGCTCCTACAATGAGCAGTTCTTC CASSITGGSYNEQFF
TRBJ2-7 NA few TRBV28 TGTGCCAGCAGTCCAACCCTTCGACAGGTTTCCTACGAGCAGTACTTC CASSPTLRQVSYEQYF
TRBJ2-3 TRBD2 NA TRBV4-1 TGCGCCAGCAGCCAAGTAGCAGGTGGGGCGGGAGCAGATACGCAGTATTTT CASSQVAGGAGADTQYF
TRBJ2-2 NA NA TRBV5-4 TGTGCCAGCAGCTTGGGGGGGTCCGTAGACACCGGGGAGCTGTTTTTT CASSLGGSVDTGELFF
TRBJ2-1 NA few TRBV9 TGTGCCAGCAGCGTAGAGGGGGTGGAATACAATGAGCAGTTCTTC CASSVEGVEYNEQFF
TRBJ2-7 TRBD2 NA TRBV27 TGTGCCAGCAGTTTAGCCGGGACTAACTACGAGCAGTACTTC CASSLAGTNYEQYF
TRBJ1-5 TRBD1 NA TRBV28 TGTGCCAGCAGTCATGACAGGGGGCAGCCCCAGCATTTT CASSHDRGQPQHF
TRBJ2-1 TRBD2 NA TRBV19 TGTGCCAGTAGTATCTCGGTAGCGGGCTACAATGAGCAGTTCTTC CASSISVAGYNEQFF
TRBJ2-5 TRBD2 NA TRBV5-6 TGTGCCAGCAGCTTTGGTAGCGGGAGCCCCAAGCAGTACTTC CASSFGSGSPKQYF
TRBJ1-4 NA few TRBV28 TGTGCCAGCAGTTTGTCAGTTTCTGAGGATGCAACTAATGAAAAACTGTTTTTT CASSLSVSEDATNEKLFF
TRBJ2-7 NA few TRBV27 TGTGCCAGCAGTTTAAGGGGGACCTACGAGCAGTACTTC CASSLRGTYEQYF
TRBJ2-1 TRBD2 NA TRBV11-2 TGTGCCAGCAGCCTTACGGCGGGGGGGTCAAATGAGCAGTTCTTC CASSLTAGGSNEQFF